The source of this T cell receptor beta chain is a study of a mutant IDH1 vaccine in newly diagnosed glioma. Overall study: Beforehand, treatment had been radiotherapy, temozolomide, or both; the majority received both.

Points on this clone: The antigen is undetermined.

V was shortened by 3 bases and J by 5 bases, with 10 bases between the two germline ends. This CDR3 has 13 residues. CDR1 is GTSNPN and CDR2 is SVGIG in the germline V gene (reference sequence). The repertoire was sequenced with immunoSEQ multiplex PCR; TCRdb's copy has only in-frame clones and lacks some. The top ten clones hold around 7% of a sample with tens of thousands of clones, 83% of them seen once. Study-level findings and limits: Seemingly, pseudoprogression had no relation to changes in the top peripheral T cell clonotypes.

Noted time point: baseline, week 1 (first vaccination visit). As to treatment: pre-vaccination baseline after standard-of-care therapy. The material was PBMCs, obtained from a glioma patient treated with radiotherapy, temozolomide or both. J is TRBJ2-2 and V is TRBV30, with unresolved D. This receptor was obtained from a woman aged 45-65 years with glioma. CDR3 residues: CAWSPEMTGELFF. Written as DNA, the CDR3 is TGTGCCTGGAGCCCGGAGATGACCGGGGAGCTGTTTTTT.